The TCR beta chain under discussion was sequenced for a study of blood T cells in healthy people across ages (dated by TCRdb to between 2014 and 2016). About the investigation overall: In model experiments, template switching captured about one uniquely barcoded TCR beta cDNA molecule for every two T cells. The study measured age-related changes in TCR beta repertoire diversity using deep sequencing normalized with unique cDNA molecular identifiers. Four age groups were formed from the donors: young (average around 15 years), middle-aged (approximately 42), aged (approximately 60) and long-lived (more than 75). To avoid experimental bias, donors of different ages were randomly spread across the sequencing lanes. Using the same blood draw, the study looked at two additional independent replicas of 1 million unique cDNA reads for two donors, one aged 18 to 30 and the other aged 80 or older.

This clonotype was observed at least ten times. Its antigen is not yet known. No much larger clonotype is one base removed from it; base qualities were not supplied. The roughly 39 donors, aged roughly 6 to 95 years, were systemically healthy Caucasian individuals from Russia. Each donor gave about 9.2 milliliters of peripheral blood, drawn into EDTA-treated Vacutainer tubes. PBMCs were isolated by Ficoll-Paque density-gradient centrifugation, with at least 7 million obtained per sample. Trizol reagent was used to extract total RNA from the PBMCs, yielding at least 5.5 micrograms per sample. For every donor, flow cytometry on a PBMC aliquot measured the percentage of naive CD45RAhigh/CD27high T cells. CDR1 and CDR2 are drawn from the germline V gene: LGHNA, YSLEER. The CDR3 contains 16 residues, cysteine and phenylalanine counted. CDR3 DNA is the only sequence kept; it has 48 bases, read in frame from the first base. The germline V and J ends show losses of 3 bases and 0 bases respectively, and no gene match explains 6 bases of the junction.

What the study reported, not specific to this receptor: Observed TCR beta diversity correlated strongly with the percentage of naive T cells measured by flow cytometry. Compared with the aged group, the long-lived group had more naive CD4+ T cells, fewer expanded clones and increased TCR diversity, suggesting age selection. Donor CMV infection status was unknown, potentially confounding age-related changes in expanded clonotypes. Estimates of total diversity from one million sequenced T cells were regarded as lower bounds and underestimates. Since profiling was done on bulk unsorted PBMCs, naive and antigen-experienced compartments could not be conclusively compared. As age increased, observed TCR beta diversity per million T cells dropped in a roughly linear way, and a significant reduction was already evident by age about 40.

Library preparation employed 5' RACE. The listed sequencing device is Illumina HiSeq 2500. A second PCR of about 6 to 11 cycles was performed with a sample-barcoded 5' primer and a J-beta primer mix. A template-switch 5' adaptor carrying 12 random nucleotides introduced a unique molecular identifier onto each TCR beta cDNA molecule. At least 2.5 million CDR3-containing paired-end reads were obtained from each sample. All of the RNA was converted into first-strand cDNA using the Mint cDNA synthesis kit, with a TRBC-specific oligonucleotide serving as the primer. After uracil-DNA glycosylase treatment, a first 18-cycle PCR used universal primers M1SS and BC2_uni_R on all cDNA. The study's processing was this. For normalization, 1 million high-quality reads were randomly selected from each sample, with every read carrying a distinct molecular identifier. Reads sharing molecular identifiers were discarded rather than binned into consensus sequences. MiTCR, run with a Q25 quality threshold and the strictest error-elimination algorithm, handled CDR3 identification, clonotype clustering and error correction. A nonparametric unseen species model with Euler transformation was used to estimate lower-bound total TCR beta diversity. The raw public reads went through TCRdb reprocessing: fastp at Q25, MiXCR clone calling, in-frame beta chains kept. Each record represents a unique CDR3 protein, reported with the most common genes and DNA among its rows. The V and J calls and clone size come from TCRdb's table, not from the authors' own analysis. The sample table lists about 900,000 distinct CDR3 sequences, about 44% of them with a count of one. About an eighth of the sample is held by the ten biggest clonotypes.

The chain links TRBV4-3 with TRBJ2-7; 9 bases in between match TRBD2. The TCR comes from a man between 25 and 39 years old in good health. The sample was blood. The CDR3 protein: CASSQVAGVYSYEQYF. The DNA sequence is TGCGCCAGCAGCCAGGTAGCGGGGGTCTACTCCTACGAGCAGTACTTC.